This entry is about one TCR beta chain. The target of this receptor is not known. The sample holds no much larger clone one base away, and base qualities are not on file. Collaborating institutions collected whole blood in K2EDTA tubes following their own protocols. For TCRbeta analysis, collaborators shipped samples as frozen whole blood, isolated PBMCs, or DNA extracted from either of those sample types. This specimen belongs to a study of blood T cell repertoires in COVID-19 (TCRdb year 2020). For context, the study as a whole: Samples from collaborators originated in the United States, Italy and Spain and spanned both the acute and convalescent phases of COVID-19. The material from the prospective study consisted of cDNA or gDNA derived from T cells, B-cell-depleted T cells, or PBMCs. Deeply sampled blood TCRbeta repertoires from subjects exposed to, actively infected with, or recovered from COVID-19 were included in the dataset. The repertoires were made available in a free public database intended to serve as a resource for research on the immune response to SARS-CoV-2. The samples were drawn from two sources: the first 160 participants of the ongoing ImmuneRACE study, and 1,000 to 1,500 subjects contributed by 6 global collaborators. The sample metadata nearly always contained a de-identified subject ID, COVID-19 status, age in years and sex. Where available, HLA class I and class II types were obtained from metadata supplied by the sample provider rather than from assay-based typing.

TCRbeta CDR3 regions were amplified from genomic DNA using the immunoSEQ Assay, a bias-controlled multiplex PCR. Processing in the source paper ran as follows. Within the assay, amplification of reference gene primers was used to estimate how many nucleated cells each sample contained. To quantify the absolute abundance of each unique TCRbeta CDR3 rearrangement, sequence reads were collapsed and filtered. Productive Simpson clonality was computed per sample as the square root of Simpson's diversity index over productive rearrangements. What TCRdb holds here is the immuneACCESS table cut down to in-frame rearrangements. Part of the clones is not present; checked against another copy, under half of the missing clones reflect an unresolved V gene, and the others are unexplained. That table gives V, J and clone size, and the DNA gave D and trimming. The sample includes fewer than 85,000 clones, with 82% observed a single time. The ten largest clones represent roughly 22% of the sample.

Overall study results and their limits: How much clinical and demographic metadata was included differed by source and by participant, and the metadata was provided uncurated.

The TCR was taken from a human donor in a cohort sampled during active COVID-19. The sequencing input was peripheral blood.

The CDR3 region reads CATGTANTEAFF. Here is the DNA: TGTGCCACCGGTACAGCGAACACTGAAGCTTTCTTT. Recombination connected TRBV15 to TRBJ1-1; confidence is insufficient to name the D gene. V gives up 8 bases and J gives up 1 base, and the segment between their germline ends measures 8 bases. The CDR3 numbers 12 residues from cysteine through phenylalanine. Kept here is only the CDR3 DNA, which spans 36 bases and is read in frame from base 1. CDR1 and CDR2 are read off the germline V gene (reference sequence) as LNHNV and YYDKDF.